This TCR beta chain was captured by sequencing in a study of blood T cell repertoires in COVID-19 (dated by TCRdb to the early 2020s). Turning to the overall study: Collaborator samples came from the United States, Italy and Spain and covered acute and convalescent phases of COVID-19. The material from the prospective study consisted of cDNA or gDNA derived from T cells, B-cell-depleted T cells, or PBMCs. The dataset comprised deeply sampled blood TCRbeta repertoires from subjects exposed to, actively infected with, or recovered from COVID-19. A freely available public database, intended as a resource for researchers studying the immune response to SARS-CoV-2, is where the repertoires were released. Samples were obtained from the ongoing ImmuneRACE study (first 160 participants) and from over a thousand subjects provided by 6 global collaborators. The sample metadata nearly always contained a de-identified subject ID, COVID-19 status, age in years and sex. Where available, HLA class I and class II types were obtained from metadata supplied by the sample provider rather than from assay-based typing. Overall results and qualifications from the work: The quantity of clinical and demographic metadata differed by source and by participant and was supplied without curation.

The immunoSEQ Assay, a bias-controlled multiplex PCR, was used to amplify TCRbeta CDR3 regions from genomic DNA. The authors' analysis ran thus. Within the assay, amplification of reference gene primers was used to estimate how many nucleated cells each sample contained. Sequence reads were collapsed and filtered to measure the absolute abundance of every unique TCRbeta CDR3 rearrangement. For each sample, productive Simpson clonality was calculated by taking the square root of Simpson's diversity index across productive rearrangements. TCRdb limited this immuneACCESS table to in-frame rearrangements with V and J called. A share of clones is missing; checked studies link under half to unresolved V genes, and the rest is unexplained. V and J calls and clone size are copied from that table; D and trimming were computed from the DNA. The sample has over 50,000 clones on record, 75% to 95% of them singletons. 13% to 15% of the sample belongs to the ten largest clones.

Concerning this clone: Its antigen is not yet known. No much larger clone is present one base from it, and per-base qualities are unavailable.

In the germline V gene, CDR1 corresponds to SGHDT and CDR2 to YYEEEE. Trimming at the junction amounts to 4 bases on V and 3 bases on J, and the germline ends lie 11 bases apart. Counted from cysteine to valine, this CDR3 has 13 amino acids. Left in the record is the CDR3 DNA by itself, 39 bases read in frame from the first base. Each collaborating institution followed its own protocols to collect whole blood in K2EDTA tubes. For TCRbeta analysis, collaborators shipped samples in one of three forms: frozen whole blood, isolated PBMCs, or DNA extracted from either of those sample types. The chain is encoded by TRBV5-6 joined to TRBJ2-7; a tentative D match to TRBD1 spans 6 bases. This clonotype originated in a human donor with active COVID-19. The donor label of this sample is uncertain. Sequences were obtained from peripheral blood. The CDR3 is CASSPRTDYEQYV. The nucleotide sequence is TGTGCCAGCAGCCCGCGGACAGACTACGAGCAGTACGTC.